Listed here is a single T cell receptor (beta chain). Its target is not known. The assay was immunoSEQ multiplex PCR, and TCRdb's table has in-frame clones only and misses some. The table shows tens of thousands of clones, with over 75% occurring only once. This entry belongs to a study of identifying expanded T cells in peripheral blood. Study findings and constraints: Across healthy donors, higher total template counts meant significantly greater roughly 2-week count variance. Over about two and four weeks, about 17 and 20 clones changed, versus roughly 1.1 between replicates.

Healthy donors had no documented immune events, such as infections, while sampled. Germline V gene data show CDR1 as SGDLS and CDR2 as YYNGEE. This CDR3 has 13 residues. V was cut by 0 bases and J by 10 bases, with 13 bases left in between. This clonotype was obtained from a person between 18 and 75 years old in good health. This chain connects TRBV9 to TRBJ1-2, with TRBD1 as a possible D gene (6 bases). Sequencing was carried out using blood. This CDR3 is CASSVGGDISYTF. The DNA for the CDR3 is TGTGCCAGCAGCGTAGGAGGGGACATATCCTACACCTTC. Full variable domain (remainder filled in from reference TRBV9 and TRBJ1-2): DSGVTQTPKHLITATGQRVTLRCSPRSGDLSVYWYQQSLDQGLQFLIQYYNGEERAKGNILERFSAQQFPDLHSELNLSSLELGDSALYFCASSVGGDISYTFGSGTRLTVV.